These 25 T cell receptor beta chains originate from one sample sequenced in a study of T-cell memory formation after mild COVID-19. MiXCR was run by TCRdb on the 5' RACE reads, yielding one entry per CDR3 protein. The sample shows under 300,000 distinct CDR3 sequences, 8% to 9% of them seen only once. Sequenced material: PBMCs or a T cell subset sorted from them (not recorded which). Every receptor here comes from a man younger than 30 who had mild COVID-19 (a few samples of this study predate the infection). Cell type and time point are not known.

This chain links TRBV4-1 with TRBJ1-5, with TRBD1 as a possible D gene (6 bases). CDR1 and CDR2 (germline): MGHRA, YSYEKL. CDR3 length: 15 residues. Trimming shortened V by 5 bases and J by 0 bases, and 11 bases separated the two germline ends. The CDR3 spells CASSWGGPSNQPQHF. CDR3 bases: TGCGCCAGCAGCTGGGGGGGCCCTAGCAATCAGCCCCAGCATTTT.

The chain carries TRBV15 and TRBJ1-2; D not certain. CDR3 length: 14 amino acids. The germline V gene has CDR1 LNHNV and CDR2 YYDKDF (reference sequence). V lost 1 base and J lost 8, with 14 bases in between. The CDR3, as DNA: TGTGCCACCAGCAGAGGCGCCGGGGTCCGGGGCTACACCTTC. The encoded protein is CATSRGAGVRGYTF.

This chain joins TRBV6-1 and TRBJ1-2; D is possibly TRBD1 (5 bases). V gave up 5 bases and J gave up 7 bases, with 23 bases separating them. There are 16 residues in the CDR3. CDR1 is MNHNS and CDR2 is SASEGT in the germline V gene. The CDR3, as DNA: TGTGCCAGCAGTCCGCCACTAGCCTCCGGGACGTTTGGCTACACCTTC. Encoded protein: CASSPPLASGTFGYTF.

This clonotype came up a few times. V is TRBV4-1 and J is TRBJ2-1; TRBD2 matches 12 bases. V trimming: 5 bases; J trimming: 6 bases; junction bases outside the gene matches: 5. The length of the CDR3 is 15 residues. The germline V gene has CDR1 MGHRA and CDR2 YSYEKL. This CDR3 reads CASSSRLAGANEQFF. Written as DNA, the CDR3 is TGCGCCAGCAGCTCCCGACTAGCGGGGGCCAATGAGCAGTTCTTC.

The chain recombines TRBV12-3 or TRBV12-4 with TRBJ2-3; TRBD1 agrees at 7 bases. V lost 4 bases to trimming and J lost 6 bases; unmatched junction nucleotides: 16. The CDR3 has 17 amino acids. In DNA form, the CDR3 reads TGTGCCAGCAGTTCAACCTGGACAGGTCCTAAAGGGGATACGCAGTATTTT. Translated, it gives CASSSTWTGPKGDTQYF.

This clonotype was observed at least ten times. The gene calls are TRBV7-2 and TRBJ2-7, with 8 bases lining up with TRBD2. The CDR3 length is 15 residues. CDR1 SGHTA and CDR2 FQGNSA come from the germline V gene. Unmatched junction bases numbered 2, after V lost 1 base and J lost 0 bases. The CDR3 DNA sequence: TGTGCCAGCAGCTTAGACGGGACTAGCTCCTACGAGCAGTACTTC. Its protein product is CASSLDGTSSYEQYF.

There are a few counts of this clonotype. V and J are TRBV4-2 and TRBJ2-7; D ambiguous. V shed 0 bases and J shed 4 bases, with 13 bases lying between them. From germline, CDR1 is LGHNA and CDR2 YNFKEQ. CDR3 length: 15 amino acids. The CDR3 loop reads CASSQDLEHGYEQYV. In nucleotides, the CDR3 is TGTGCCAGCAGCCAAGATCTCGAACACGGATACGAGCAGTACGTC.

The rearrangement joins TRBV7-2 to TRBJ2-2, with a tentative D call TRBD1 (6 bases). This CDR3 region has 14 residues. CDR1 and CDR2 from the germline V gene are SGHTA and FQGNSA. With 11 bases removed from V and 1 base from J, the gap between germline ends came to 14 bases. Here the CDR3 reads CAGSLDRNTGELFF. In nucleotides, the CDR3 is TGTGCCGGCTCCCTGGACAGGAACACCGGGGAGCTGTTTTTT. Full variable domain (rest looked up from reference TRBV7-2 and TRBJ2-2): GAGVSQSPSNKVTEKGKDVELRCDPISGHTALYWYRQSLGQGLEFLIYFQGNSAPDKSGLPSDRFSAERTGGSVSTLTIQRTQQEDSAVYLCAGSLDRNTGELFFGEGSRLTVL.

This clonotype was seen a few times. The CDR3 is CASSPHTGTAYEQYV. CDR3 sequence (DNA): TGCGCCAGCAGCCCACATACCGGGACAGCCTACGAGCAGTACGTC. The chain links TRBV5-1 to TRBJ2-7, with 7 bases that match TRBD1. Germline lookup yields CDR1 SGHRS and CDR2 YFSETQ. The CDR3 length is 15 residues. The junction had 9 bases not matched to a gene; V was cut back by 4 bases and J by 2 bases.

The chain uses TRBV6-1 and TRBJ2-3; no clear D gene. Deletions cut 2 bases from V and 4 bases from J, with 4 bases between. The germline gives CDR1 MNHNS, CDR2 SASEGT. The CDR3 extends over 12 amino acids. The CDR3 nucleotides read TGTGCCAGCAGTGAACGCCCAGATACGCAGTATTTT. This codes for CASSERPDTQYF.

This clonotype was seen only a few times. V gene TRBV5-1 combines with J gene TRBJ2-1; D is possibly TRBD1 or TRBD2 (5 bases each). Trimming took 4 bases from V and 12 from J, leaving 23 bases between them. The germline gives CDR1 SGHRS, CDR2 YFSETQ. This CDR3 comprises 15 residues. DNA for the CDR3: TGCGCCAGCAGCCCTGTCGGAGAAGGGGAGAGGGGGCAGTTCTTC. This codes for CASSPVGEGERGQFF. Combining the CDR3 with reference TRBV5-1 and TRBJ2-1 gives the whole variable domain KAGVTQTPRYLIKTRGQQVTLSCSPISGHRSVSWYQQTPGQGLQFLFEYFSETQRNKGNFPGRFSGRQFSNSRSEMNVSTLELGDSALYLCASSPVGEGERGQFFGPGTRLTVL.

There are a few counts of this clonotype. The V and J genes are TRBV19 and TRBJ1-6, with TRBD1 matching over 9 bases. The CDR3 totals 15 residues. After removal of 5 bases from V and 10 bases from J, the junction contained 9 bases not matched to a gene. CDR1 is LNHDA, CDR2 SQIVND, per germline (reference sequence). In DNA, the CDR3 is TGTGCCAGTAGTCGTTGGGGACAGGGAACCTCACCCCTCCACTTT. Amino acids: CASSRWGQGTSPLHF.

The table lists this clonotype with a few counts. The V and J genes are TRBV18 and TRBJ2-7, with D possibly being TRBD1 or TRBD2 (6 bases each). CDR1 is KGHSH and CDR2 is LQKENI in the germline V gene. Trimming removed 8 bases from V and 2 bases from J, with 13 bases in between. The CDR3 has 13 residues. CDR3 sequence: CASAEGGTYEQYF. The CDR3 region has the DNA TGTGCCAGCGCGGAAGGGGGGACCTACGAGCAGTACTTC.

The chain's CDR3 is CASSLAGGLAGTYEQYF. The CDR3 nucleotides read TGTGCCAGCAGTTTAGCCGGGGGACTAGCGGGGACCTACGAGCAGTACTTC. The chain carries TRBV12-3 or TRBV12-4 and TRBJ2-7; 13 nucleotides match TRBD2. This CDR3 spans 17 amino acids. With 0 bases clipped from V and 2 bases from J, the junction kept 4 bases outside the gene matches.

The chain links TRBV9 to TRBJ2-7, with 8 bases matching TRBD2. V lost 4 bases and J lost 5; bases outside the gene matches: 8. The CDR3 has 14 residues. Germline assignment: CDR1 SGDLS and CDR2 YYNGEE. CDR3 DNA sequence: TGTGCCAGCAGCTTCCGGGAGGGGCTCGACGAGCAGTACTTC. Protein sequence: CASSFREGLDEQYF.

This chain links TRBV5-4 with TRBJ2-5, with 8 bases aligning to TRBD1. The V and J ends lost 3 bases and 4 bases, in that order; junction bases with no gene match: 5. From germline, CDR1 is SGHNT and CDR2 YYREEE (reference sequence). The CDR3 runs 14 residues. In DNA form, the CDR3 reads TGTGCCAGCAGCTCCTCCGGGACAGGAGAGACCCAGTACTTC. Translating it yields CASSSSGTGETQYF.

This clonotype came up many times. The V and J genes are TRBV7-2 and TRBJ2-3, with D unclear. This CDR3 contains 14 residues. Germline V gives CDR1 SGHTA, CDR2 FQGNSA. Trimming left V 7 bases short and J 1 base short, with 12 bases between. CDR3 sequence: CASTMGWGTDTQYF. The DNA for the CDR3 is TGTGCCAGCACCATGGGTTGGGGCACAGATACGCAGTATTTT.

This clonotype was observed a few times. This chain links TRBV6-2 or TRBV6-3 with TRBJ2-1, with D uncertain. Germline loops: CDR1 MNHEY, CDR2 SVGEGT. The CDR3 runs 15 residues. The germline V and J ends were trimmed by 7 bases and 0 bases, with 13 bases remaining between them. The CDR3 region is CASNLAVGSYNEQFF. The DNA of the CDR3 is TGTGCCAGCAATTTGGCCGTGGGCTCCTACAATGAGCAGTTCTTC.

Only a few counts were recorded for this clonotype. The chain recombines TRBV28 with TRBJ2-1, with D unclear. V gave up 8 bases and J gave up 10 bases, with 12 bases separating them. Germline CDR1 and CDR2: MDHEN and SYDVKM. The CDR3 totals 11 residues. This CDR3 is CASGYSREQFF. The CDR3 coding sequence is TGTGCCAGCGGCTACTCCAGGGAGCAGTTCTTC.

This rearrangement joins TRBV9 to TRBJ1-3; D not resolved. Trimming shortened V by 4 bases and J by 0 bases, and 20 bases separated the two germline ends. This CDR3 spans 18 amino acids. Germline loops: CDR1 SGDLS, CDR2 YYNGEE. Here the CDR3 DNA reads TGTGCCAGCAGCTCCAACCATTTGGGGAGACTCTCTGGAAACACCATATATTTT. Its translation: CASSSNHLGRLSGNTIYF.

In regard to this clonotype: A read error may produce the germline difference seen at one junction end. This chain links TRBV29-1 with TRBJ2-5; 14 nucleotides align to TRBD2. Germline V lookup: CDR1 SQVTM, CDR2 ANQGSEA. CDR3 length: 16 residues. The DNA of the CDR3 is TGCAGCGTCGAGCAATCCGGGACTAGCGGGAGCGGGACCCTGTACTTC. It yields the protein CSVEQSGTSGSGTLYF.

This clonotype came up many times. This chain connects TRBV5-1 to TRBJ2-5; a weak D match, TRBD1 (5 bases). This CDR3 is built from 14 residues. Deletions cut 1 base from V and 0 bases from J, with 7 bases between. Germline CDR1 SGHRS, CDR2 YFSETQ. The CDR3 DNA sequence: TGCGCCAGCAGCTTGTCAGGGAACCAAGAGACCCAGTACTTC. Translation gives CASSLSGNQETQYF.

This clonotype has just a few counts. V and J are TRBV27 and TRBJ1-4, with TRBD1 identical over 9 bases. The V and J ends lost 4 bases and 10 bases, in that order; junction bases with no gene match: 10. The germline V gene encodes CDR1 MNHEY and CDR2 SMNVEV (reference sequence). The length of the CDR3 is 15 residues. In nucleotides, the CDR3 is TGTGCCAGCAGTTCCCCCGGGACAGGGCGCGGAAAACTGTTTTTT. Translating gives CASSSPGTGRGKLFF.

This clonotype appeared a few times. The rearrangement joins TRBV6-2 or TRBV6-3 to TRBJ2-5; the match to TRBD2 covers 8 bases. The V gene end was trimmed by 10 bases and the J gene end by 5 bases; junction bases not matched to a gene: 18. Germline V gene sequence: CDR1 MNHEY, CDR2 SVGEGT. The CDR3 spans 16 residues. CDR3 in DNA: TGTGCCACGATCCCGGGCGGCGGGGGGTATACGGAGACCCAGTACTTC. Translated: CATIPGGGGYTETQYF.

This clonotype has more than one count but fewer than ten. The chain's CDR3 is CASSRVLGLGGYTF. The CDR3 DNA sequence: TGTGCCAGCAGCCGGGTCCTAGGTCTGGGTGGCTACACCTTC. The chain uses TRBV9 and TRBJ1-2; D not resolved. This CDR3 has 14 residues. The germline V gene encodes CDR1 SGDLS and CDR2 YYNGEE. Trimming took off 4 bases at V and 7 bases at J, with 17 bases between the two ends. The full variable domain, its missing parts supplied by reference TRBV9 and TRBJ1-2, is DSGVTQTPKHLITATGQRVTLRCSPRSGDLSVYWYQQSLDQGLQFLIQYYNGEERAKGNILERFSAQQFPDLHSELNLSSLELGDSALYFCASSRVLGLGGYTFGSGTRLTVV.